This T cell receptor (beta chain) was captured in a study of blood T cell repertoires in COVID-19. Study-wide background: Sites across the United States, Italy and Spain contributed samples from acute and convalescent COVID-19.

The CDR3 has 15 amino acids. Germline V gene sequence: CDR1 MDHEN, CDR2 SYDVKM. Trimming at V came to 6 bases and at J to 2 bases, leaving 6 bases not matched to a gene. Profiled with immunoSEQ multiplex PCR; TCRdb holds only in-frame clones, not every one. This table has approximately 140,000 clones, 75% to 90% appearing once. The sequenced sample consisted of PBMCs or T cells enriched from blood (not recorded which). The chain combines TRBV28 with TRBJ2-2; TRBD1 agrees at 7 bases. This receptor was obtained from a man aged 50 or older in a cohort exposed to, infected with or recovered from COVID-19 (not recorded which). The CDR3 protein is CASSIGTANTGELFF. As DNA, the CDR3 is TGTGCCAGCAGCATCGGGACAGCAAACACCGGGGAGCTGTTTTTT.